A selection of T cell receptor beta chains follows, all from one sample in a study of T cell responses to AZD1222 COVID-19 vaccine. TCRdb's table, derived via immunoSEQ multiplex PCR, lists solely in-frame clones and lacks some. The data show about 150,000 clones, with 80% to 95% seen just once and around 6.3% held by the top ten. Specimen: peripheral blood, collected 28 days after the second AZD1222 dose. The receptors shown here come from an adult who received the AZD1222 COVID-19 vaccine. Both conserved end residues are part of each CDR3. Each record gives: clone size, J gene, V gene, D gene, CDR3 protein, CDR3 DNA. D genes are given only for firm matches. Size is omitted from some rows. Given values are once, few, many or a class for expanded clones.

>NA|TRBJ1-6|TRBV2|NA
CASSEFAGVAYNSPLHF
TGTGCCAGCAGTGAATTCGCAGGGGTGGCCTATAATTCACCCCTCCACTTT
>NA|TRBJ1-5|TRBV19|TRBD1
CASSPTTGIRDQPQHF
TGTGCCAGTAGTCCTACGACAGGGATAAGAGATCAGCCCCAGCATTTT
>NA|TRBJ2-7|TRBV3-1/TRBV3-2|TRBD2
CASSHTSGVSYEQYF
TGTGCCAGCAGCCATACTAGCGGGGTTTCCTACGAGCAGTACTTC
>few|TRBJ2-7|TRBV7-3|TRBD2
CASSLTGGPGEQYF
TGTGCCAGCAGCTTAACGGGAGGGCCGGGAGAGCAGTACTTC
>NA|TRBJ2-2|TRBV5-1|NA
CASSPQGGPAGELFF
TGCGCCAGCAGCCCCCAGGGCGGTCCCGCCGGGGAGCTGTTTTTT
>NA|TRBJ2-1|TRBV5-5|TRBD2
CASSLGGRPGDEQFF
TGTGCCAGCAGCTTGGGCGGGAGGCCGGGGGATGAGCAGTTCTTC
>NA|TRBJ1-1|TRBV7-8|NA
CASTLRQYTEAFF
TGTGCCAGCACCCTAAGACAATACACTGAAGCTTTCTTT
>NA|TRBJ2-3|TRBV7-2|NA
CASSLSWTDTQYF
TGTGCCAGCAGCTTAAGTTGGACAGATACGCAGTATTTT
>NA|TRBJ1-5|TRBV21-1|NA
CASSSSPGGEDREPQHF
TGTGCCAGCAGCTCCTCTCCGGGGGGGGAGGATAGGGAGCCCCAGCATTTT
>NA|TRBJ1-5|TRBV19|NA
CASSYLGDQPQHF
TGTGCCAGTAGTTATTTAGGGGATCAGCCCCAGCATTTT
>NA|TRBJ2-7|TRBV6-1|TRBD2
CASSEAGLAETYEQYF
TGTGCCAGCAGTGAAGCGGGCCTAGCGGAAACCTACGAGCAGTACTTC
>few|TRBJ1-1|TRBV29-1|NA
CSVAGTRDTNTEAFF
TGCAGCGTTGCGGGAACCCGGGACACGAACACTGAAGCTTTCTTT
>NA|TRBJ2-3|TRBV5-4|NA
CASSSTSTDTQYF
TGTGCCAGCAGCTCAACTAGCACAGATACGCAGTATTTT
>NA|TRBJ1-4|TRBV10-3|NA
CAISEGTTIYEKLFF
TGTGCCATCAGTGAAGGGACGACAATTTACGAAAAACTGTTTTTT
>NA|TRBJ1-4|TRBV12-3/TRBV12-4|TRBD1
CASSFGDREKLFF
TGTGCCAGCAGTTTTGGGGACAGGGAAAAACTGTTTTTT
>NA|TRBJ2-2|TRBV6-5|TRBD1
CASLRQGKFTGELFF
TGTGCCAGCCTACGACAGGGGAAATTCACCGGGGAGTTGTTTTTT
>NA|TRBJ2-1|TRBV19|NA
CASSIAGAGTSSYNEQFF
TGTGCCAGTAGTATAGCGGGAGCTGGGACATCCTCCTACAATGAGCAGTTCTTC
>NA|TRBJ2-1|TRBV4-3|TRBD2
CASSHPSGRAGDSYNEQFF
TGCGCCAGCAGCCACCCTAGCGGGAGGGCCGGAGACTCCTACAATGAGCAGTTCTTC
>NA|TRBJ1-2|TRBV25-1|NA
CASSITGYGYTF
TGTGCCAGCAGTATCACAGGGTACGGCTACACCTTC
>NA|TRBJ1-2|TRBV30|NA
CAWSQINGYGYTF
TGTGCCTGGAGCCAGATCAATGGGTATGGCTACACCTTC
>NA|TRBJ1-1|TRBV6-4|NA
CASSADRAQGAEAFF
TGTGCCAGCAGTGCTGACCGGGCCCAGGGAGCTGAAGCTTTCTTT
>NA|TRBJ1-1|TRBV7-9|NA
CASSQRGARKNTEAFF
TGTGCCAGCAGCCAAAGGGGGGCAAGAAAGAACACTGAAGCTTTCTTT
>once|TRBJ2-5|TRBV4-2|TRBD2
CASSKGNGGEETQYF
TGTGCCAGCAGCAAGGGGAACGGGGGGGAAGAGACCCAGTACTTC
>NA|TRBJ1-3|TRBV7-3|NA
CASSFGPTSSGNTIYF
TGTGCCAGCAGCTTCGGACCCACCAGCTCTGGAAACACCATATATTTT
>NA|TRBJ1-1|TRBV6-5|TRBD1
CASSYQGDTEAFF
TGTGCCAGCAGTTATCAGGGGGACACTGAAGCTTTCTTT
>NA|TRBJ2-1|TRBV21-1|NA
CVPTPNTYNEQFF
TGTGTGCCCACCCCGAACACTTACAATGAGCAGTTCTTC
>NA|TRBJ2-3|TRBV7-9|NA
CASSLQGSTDTQYF
TGTGCCAGCAGCTTACAAGGGTCCACAGATACGCAGTATTTT
>NA|TRBJ1-2|TRBV5-5|NA
CASSRTWGRYGYTF
TGTGCCAGCAGCCGAACCTGGGGCCGCTATGGCTACACCTTC
>NA|TRBJ1-1|TRBV6-5|NA
CASSYAGNTEAFF
TGTGCCAGCAGTTACGCCGGGAACACTGAAGCTTTCTTT
>NA|TRBJ1-2|TRBV28|NA
CASSLWRQGGAGYTF
TGTGCCAGCAGTTTATGGCGTCAGGGCGGTGCTGGCTACACCTTC
>NA|TRBJ2-5|TRBV23-1|TRBD1
CASTLGTGIRETQYF
TGCGCCAGCACCCTGGGGACAGGGATTAGGGAGACCCAGTACTTC
>NA|TRBJ1-6|TRBV6-2/TRBV6-3|NA
CASSYSVRDNSPLHF
TGTGCCAGCAGTTACTCTGTGAGGGATAATTCACCCCTCCACTTT
>few|TRBJ2-1|TRBV28|TRBD1
CASSPDRPSSYNEQFF
TGTGCCAGCAGTCCGGACAGGCCGAGCTCCTACAATGAGCAGTTCTTC